Listed below are T cell receptor beta chains from one sample, sequenced in a study of OX40 agonist ivuxolimab in advanced cancers. Produced via immunoSEQ multiplex PCR; TCRdb's table is partial and in-frame only. Altogether roughly 63,000 clones are present, approximately 92% being singletons, with the ten largest covering around 12%. Here the sequenced sample was CD4+ or CD8+ T cells sorted from blood, taken in a trial of the OX40 agonist ivuxolimab. The receptors were gathered from an adult with an advanced solid tumor such as melanoma, head and neck, liver or kidney cancer. Each CDR3 is given with its conserved first and last residue.

V,J,CDR3
TRBV7-9,TRBJ1-1,CASSGAGKAMNTEAFF
TRBV28,TRBJ2-5,CASSLNPQETQYF
TRBV6-5,TRBJ1-5,CASSGGLSNQPQHF
TRBV27,TRBJ2-5,CASSFVGMGATETQYF
TRBV5-6,TRBJ2-7,CASSLAPVAEQYF
TRBV6-5,TRBJ1-2,CASSYSPGPDYGYTF
TRBV7-2,TRBJ1-5,CASSLGPNNQPQHF
TRBV7-9,TRBJ2-7,CASSRRTSGFDEQYF
TRBV27,TRBJ2-2,CASCTIAGGSTGELFF
TRBV7-9,TRBJ2-1,CASSSTAQREGHEQFF
TRBV6-1,TRBJ1-2,CASSEGQGYGYTF
TRBV11-2,TRBJ1-2,CASSLWGTGIGYTF
TRBV10-2,TRBJ1-1,CASSDNRLGNTEAFF
TRBV19,TRBJ1-2,CASSIMDYGYTF
TRBV19,TRBJ1-1,CASSMGQGHTEAFF
TRBV6-5,TRBJ2-1,CASSPGLAGAGEQFF
TRBV19,TRBJ2-7,CASSIDAGGSVGEQYF
TRBV11-2,TRBJ2-5,CASSSWTSGIQETQYF
TRBV14,TRBJ2-4,CASSPGLAQNIQYF
TRBV2,TRBJ1-4,CASSSDPQRAATNEKLFF
TRBV5-1,TRBJ1-1,CASSLGRGAEAFF
TRBV11-3,TRBJ2-1,CASSFPSGGHNEQFF
TRBV27,TRBJ2-2,CASSSHTAGTGELFF
TRBV4-1,TRBJ2-1,CASSHRTGVPDSYNEQFF
TRBV7-9,TRBJ1-1,CASSPGQTLAEAFF
TRBV5-1,TRBJ2-7,CASGEDAEQYF
TRBV28,TRBJ2-5,CASSFNGRAQETQYF
TRBV5-1,TRBJ1-5,CASSLAEGSNQPQHF
TRBV4-1,TRBJ2-5,CASSQGLGETQYF
TRBV7-9,TRBJ1-2,CASSLGSAVTHGYTF
TRBV4-1,TRBJ1-1,CASSQAEGRTEAFF
TRBV7-9,TRBJ2-7,CASSPIAGGYEQYF
TRBV9,TRBJ2-7,CASSSGQGSYEQYF
TRBV5-4,TRBJ2-1,CASSLDWGYEQFF
TRBV2,TRBJ2-7,CASWGSGVSYEQYF
TRBV27,TRBJ1-1,CASRGGAYTEAFF
TRBV19,TRBJ2-1,CASSGMGNEQFF
TRBV7-9,TRBJ1-1,CASSLSTTLRAFF
TRBV27,TRBJ2-1,CASSPNAGLANEQFF
TRBV7-9,TRBJ1-1,CASSPMGEAFF
TRBV29-1,TRBJ2-1,CSGQGGRNEQFF